Below are 3 T cell receptor beta chains sequenced from a single sample in a study of CD8 T cells in Susac syndrome. Random-hexamer reverse transcription was applied to about 0.45 to 1 ug RNA. One entry per CDR3 protein, called by TCRdb with MiXCR from the immunoSEQ multiplex PCR reads. In the table there are 210,000 or so distinct CDR3 sequences, 94% of which are singletons. Sequencing input: CD4+ T cells from PBMCs. The source is a human donor with Susac syndrome.

This clonotype was recorded only once. V usage is TRBV9 and J usage is TRBJ2-7; D unresolved. Germline loops: CDR1 SGDLS, CDR2 YYNGEE. The CDR3 totals 15 residues. Trimming took off 4 bases at V and 2 bases at J, with 16 bases between the two ends. The CDR3 DNA sequence: TGTGCCAGCAGCTCGAGAGGAGATTACCCCTACGAGCAGTACTTC. As protein: CASSSRGDYPYEQYF.

The chain joins TRBV28 to TRBJ2-3; 7 bases line up with TRBD2. Trimming took 2 bases from V and 5 from J; bases not matched to a gene: 4. This CDR3 has 14 amino acids. Germline assignment: CDR1 MDHEN and CDR2 SYDVKM. Written as DNA, the CDR3 is TGTGCCAGCAGTTTAGGGACTATGGGAGATACGCAGTATTTT. Residues: CASSLGTMGDTQYF.

The chain carries TRBV7-8 and TRBJ2-7; D perhaps matches TRBD2 (6 bases). CDR3 length: 15 residues. The germline V and J ends were trimmed by 6 bases and 0 bases, with 15 bases remaining between them. Looked up from germline, CDR1 is SGHVS and CDR2 is FQNEAQ. The CDR3 reads CASSSRETSSYEQYF. CDR3 DNA sequence: TGTGCCAGCAGTTCAAGAGAGACTAGCTCCTACGAGCAGTACTTC.